The source of this T cell receptor beta chain is a study of shared clonotypes between healthy human individuals. Background on the study: The donors, a couple of women and a few men, were aged 18 to 49.

The table came from immunoSEQ multiplex PCR; TCRdb's copy has only in-frame clones and leaves some out. Of roughly 650,000 clones in the sample, roughly 96% were seen once. Positively selected for CCR7, the CD45RO-negative cells used as naive CD8 cells excluded terminally differentiated effector memory CD45RA+ cells. V was pared by 3 bases and J by 9 bases, with 12 bases between. CDR1 and CDR2 from the germline V gene are MDHEN and SYDVKM. The CDR3 contains 14 residues. Concerning this clone: The antigen remains undetermined.

Study results and limitations: Clonotype sharing among the donors was expected to vary with sequencing depth. Larger richness was generally estimated for naive than memory subsets.

This sequence joins TRBV28 and TRBJ1-6; D is possibly TRBD1 (5 bases). This TCR derives from a young woman in good health. Specimen: naive CD8+ T cells sorted from blood. CDR3 nucleotides: TGTGCCAGCAGTTTGGAAGTCAGGGCTTCACCCCTCCACTTT. This sequence encodes CASSLEVRASPLHF.